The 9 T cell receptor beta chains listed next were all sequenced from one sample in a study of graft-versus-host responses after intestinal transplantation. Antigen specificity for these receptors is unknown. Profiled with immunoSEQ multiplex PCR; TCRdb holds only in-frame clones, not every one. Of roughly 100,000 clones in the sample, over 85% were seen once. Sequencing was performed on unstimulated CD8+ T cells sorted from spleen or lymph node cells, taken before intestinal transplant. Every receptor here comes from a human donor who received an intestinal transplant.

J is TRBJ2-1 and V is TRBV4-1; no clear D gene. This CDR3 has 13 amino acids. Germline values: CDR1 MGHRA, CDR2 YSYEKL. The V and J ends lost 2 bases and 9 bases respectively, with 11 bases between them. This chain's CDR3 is CASSQTLAGEQFF. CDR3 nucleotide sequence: TGCGCCAGCAGCCAAACGCTCGCCGGTGAGCAGTTCTTC.

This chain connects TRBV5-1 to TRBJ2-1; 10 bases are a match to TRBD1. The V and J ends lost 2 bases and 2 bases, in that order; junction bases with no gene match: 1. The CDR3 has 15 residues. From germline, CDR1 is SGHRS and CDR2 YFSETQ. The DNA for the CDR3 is TGCGCCAGCAGCTTCGGACAGGGGGCCTACAATGAGCAGTTCTTC. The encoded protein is CASSFGQGAYNEQFF.

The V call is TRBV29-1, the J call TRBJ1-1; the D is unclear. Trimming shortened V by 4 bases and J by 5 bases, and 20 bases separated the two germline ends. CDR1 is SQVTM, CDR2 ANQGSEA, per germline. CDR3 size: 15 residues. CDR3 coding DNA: TGCAGCGTTGTCTCCTTCGGAGAGGGAAGGACTGAAGCTTTCTTT. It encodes CSVVSFGEGRTEAFF. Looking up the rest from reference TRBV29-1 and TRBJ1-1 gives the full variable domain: SAVISQKPSRDICQRGTSLTIQCQVDSQVTMMFWYRQQPGQSLTLIATANQGSEATYESGFVIDKFPISRPNLTFSTLTVSNMSPEDSSIYLCSVVSFGEGRTEAFFGQGTRLTVV.

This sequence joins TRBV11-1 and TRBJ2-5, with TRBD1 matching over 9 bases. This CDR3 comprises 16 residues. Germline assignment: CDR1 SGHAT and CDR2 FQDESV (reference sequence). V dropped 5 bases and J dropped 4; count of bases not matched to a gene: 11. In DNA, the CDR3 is TGTGCCAGCAGCCGGATCCAGACAGGGGGGGGAGAGACCCAGTACTTC. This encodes CASSRIQTGGGETQYF.

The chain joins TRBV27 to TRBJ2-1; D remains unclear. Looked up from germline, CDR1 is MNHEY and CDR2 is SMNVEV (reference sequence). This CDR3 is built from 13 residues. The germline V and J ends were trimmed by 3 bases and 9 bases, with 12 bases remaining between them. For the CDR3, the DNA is TGTGCCAGCAGTTTCTCTCTCGTCGGTGAGCAGTTCTTC. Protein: CASSFSLVGEQFF.

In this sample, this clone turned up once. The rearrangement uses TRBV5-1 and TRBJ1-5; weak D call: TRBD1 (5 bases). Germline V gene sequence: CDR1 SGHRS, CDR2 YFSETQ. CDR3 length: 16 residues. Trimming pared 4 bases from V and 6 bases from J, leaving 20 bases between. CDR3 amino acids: CASSPGLGDDFQPQHF. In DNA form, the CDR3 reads TGCGCCAGCAGCCCAGGGTTGGGGGACGATTTTCAGCCCCAGCATTTT. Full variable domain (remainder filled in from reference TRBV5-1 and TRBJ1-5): KAGVTQTPRYLIKTRGQQVTLSCSPISGHRSVSWYQQTPGQGLQFLFEYFSETQRNKGNFPGRFSGRQFSNSRSEMNVSTLELGDSALYLCASSPGLGDDFQPQHFGDGTRLSIL.

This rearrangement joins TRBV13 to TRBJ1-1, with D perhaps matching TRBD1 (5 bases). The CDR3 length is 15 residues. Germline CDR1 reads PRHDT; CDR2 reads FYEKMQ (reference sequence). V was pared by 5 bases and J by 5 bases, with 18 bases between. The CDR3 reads CASSPRAGLGTEAFF. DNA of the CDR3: TGTGCCAGCAGCCCGCGGGCAGGGTTAGGGACTGAAGCTTTCTTT.

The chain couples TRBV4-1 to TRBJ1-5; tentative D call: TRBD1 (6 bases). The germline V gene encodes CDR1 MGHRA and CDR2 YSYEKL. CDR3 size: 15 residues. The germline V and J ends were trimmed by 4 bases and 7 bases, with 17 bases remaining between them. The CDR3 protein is CASSRGGVGQQPQHF. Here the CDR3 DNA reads TGCGCCAGCAGCCGAGGGGGTGTGGGTCAACAGCCCCAGCATTTT.

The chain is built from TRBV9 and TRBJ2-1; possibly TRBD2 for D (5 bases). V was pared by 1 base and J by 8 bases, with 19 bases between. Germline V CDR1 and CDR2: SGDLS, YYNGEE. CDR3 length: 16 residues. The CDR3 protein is CASSVNPAAVSHEQFF. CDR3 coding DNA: TGTGCCAGCAGCGTAAATCCAGCGGCGGTCTCGCATGAGCAGTTCTTC.